This T cell receptor (beta chain) was identified in a study of cytomegalovirus exposure and HLA in healthy donors. The PCR employed 60 Vbeta primers together with 13 Jbeta primers. TCRdb keeps only in-frame clones here, not all; method: immunoSEQ multiplex PCR. This table has under 200,000 clones, approximately 83% appearing once. V was shortened by 2 bases and J by 3 bases, with 9 bases between the two germline ends. The germline gives CDR1 SGHRS, CDR2 YFSETQ. The CDR3 length is 13 residues. This clone is a singleton in its sample. Sequencing was performed on PBMCs. The receptor comes from a man aged 18 to 35 in good health and CMV-seropositive. V and J are TRBV5-1 and TRBJ2-7, with D possibly TRBD2 on 5 matching bases. CDR3 residues: CASSFAAGYEQYF. Here the CDR3 DNA reads TGCGCCAGCAGCTTCGCCGCGGGCTACGAGCAGTACTTC.